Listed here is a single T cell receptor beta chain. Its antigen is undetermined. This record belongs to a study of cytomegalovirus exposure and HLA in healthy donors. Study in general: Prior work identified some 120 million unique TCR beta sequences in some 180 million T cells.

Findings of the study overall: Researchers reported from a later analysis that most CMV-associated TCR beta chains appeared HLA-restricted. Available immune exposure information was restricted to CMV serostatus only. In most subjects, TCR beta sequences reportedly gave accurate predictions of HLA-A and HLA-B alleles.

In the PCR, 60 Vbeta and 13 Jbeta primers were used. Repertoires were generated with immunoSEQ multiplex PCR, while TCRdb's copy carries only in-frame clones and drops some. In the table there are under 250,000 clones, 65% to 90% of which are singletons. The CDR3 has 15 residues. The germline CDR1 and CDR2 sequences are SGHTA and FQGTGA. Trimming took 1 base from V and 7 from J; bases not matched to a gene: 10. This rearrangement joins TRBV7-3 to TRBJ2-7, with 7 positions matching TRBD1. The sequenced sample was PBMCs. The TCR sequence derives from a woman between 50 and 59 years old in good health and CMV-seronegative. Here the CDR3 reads CASSLNPTGPREQYF. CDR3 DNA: TGTGCCAGCAGCTTAAACCCGACAGGGCCACGGGAGCAGTACTTC. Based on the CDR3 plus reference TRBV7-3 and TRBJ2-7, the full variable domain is GAGVSQTPSNKVTEKGKYVELRCDPISGHTALYWYRQSLGQGPEFLIYFQGTGAADDSGLPNDRFFAVRPEGSVSTLKIQRTERGDSAVYLCASSLNPTGPREQYFGPGTRLTVT.